The sequence of this T cell receptor beta chain was determined in a study of blood T cells in healthy people across ages. Study summary: Every two T cells gave about one barcoded beta molecule via template switching.

General study points: It was the long-lived donors that had more naive CD4+ cells and higher diversity than aged donors.

Germline loops: CDR1 SEHNR, CDR2 FQNEAQ (reference sequence). Unmatched junction bases numbered 4, after V lost 6 bases and J lost 2 bases. CDR3 size: 14 residues. To note about this clonotype: Antigen unknown.

The authors ran a second PCR of roughly 6 to 12 cycles using a sample-barcoded 5' primer and a J-beta primer mix. A template-switch adaptor containing 12 random nucleotides labeled each cDNA molecule. TCRdb reanalysed the 5' RACE reads using MiXCR and keeps one entry per CDR3 protein. The sample lists roughly 1.6 million distinct CDR3 sequences, around 35% occurring once. The chain recombines TRBV7-9 with TRBJ2-3, with TRBD2 matching over 8 bases. Source material: blood. This TCR was recovered from a woman aged 30 to 39 in good health. CDR3 protein: CASRTGGHTDTQYF. CDR3 nucleotide sequence: TGTGCCAGCAGAACGGGAGGGCACACAGATACGCAGTATTTT. The whole variable domain, filled in from reference TRBV7-9 and TRBJ2-3, reads DTGVSQNPRHKITKRGQNVTFRCDPISEHNRLYWYRQTLGQGPEFLTYFQNEAQLEKSRLLSDRFSAERPKGSFSTLEIQRTEQGDSAMYLCASRTGGHTDTQYFGPGTRLTVL.